Each of the 19 T cell receptor beta chains below was sequenced from the same sample in a study of blood T cell repertoires in COVID-19. Data came from immunoSEQ multiplex PCR; TCRdb stores just in-frame clones and leaves some out. The table includes some 250,000 clones, around 84% detected once. Sequencing used peripheral blood. These receptors came from a man aged 60 to 75 with acute or convalescent COVID-19.

The chain's CDR3 is CASSHLAGGKVEQYF. The DNA of the CDR3 is TGTGCCAGCAGCCACCTAGCGGGGGGCAAGGTCGAGCAGTACTTC. This chain uses TRBV3-1 (or the pseudogene TRBV3-2) with TRBJ2-7, with 11 bases matching TRBD2. V shed 3 bases and J 6 bases; nucleotides not matched to a gene: 7. This CDR3 comprises 15 residues. Germline V gene sequence: CDR1 LGHDT, CDR2 YNNKEL (reference sequence).

This clone appeared once. This chain joins TRBV10-3 and TRBJ2-2; TRBD2 matches at 16 bases. CDR1 and CDR2 (germline): ENHRY, SYGVKD. The CDR3 runs to 18 residues. V dropped 11 bases and J dropped 0; count of bases not matched to a gene: 9. Here the CDR3 reads CAVSTGLAGGTNTGELFF. CDR3 nucleotide sequence: TGTGCCGTCTCTACGGGACTAGCGGGAGGGACGAACACCGGGGAGCTGTTTTTT.

The chain uses TRBV10-3 and TRBJ1-5; the D gene is possibly TRBD1 (6 bases). The length of the CDR3 is 14 residues. Trimming removed 3 bases at V and 5 bases at J, with 11 bases between. Germline CDR1 is ENHRY and CDR2 is SYGVKD. DNA of the CDR3: TGTGCCATCAGTGAAGGCAGGACAGATCAGCCCCAGCATTTT. It codes for CAISEGRTDQPQHF.

V is TRBV9 and J is TRBJ2-3, with 12 positions matching TRBD2. The CDR3 is 16 amino acids. Germline V CDR1 and CDR2: SGDLS, YYNGEE. V was clipped by 4 bases and J by 2 bases; unmatched bases: 5. The CDR3 sequence is CASSRLAGGPTDTQYF. DNA for the CDR3: TGTGCCAGCAGCAGGCTAGCGGGGGGGCCCACAGATACGCAGTATTTT.

Note on this clone: The junction departs from the called germline gene at one end, perhaps through a read error. This chain joins TRBV7-7 and TRBJ2-3; the match to TRBD2 covers 7 bases. The CDR3 is 15 amino acids. CDR1 and CDR2 (germline): SSHAT, FNYEAQ (reference sequence). The CDR3 loop is CASSLTSVASDTQYF. The CDR3 nucleotides are TGTGCTAGCAGCCTTACTAGCGTCGCATCAGATACGCAGTATTTT.

This chain connects TRBV19 to TRBJ2-7; 9 nucleotides match TRBD2. V lost 5 bases to trimming and J lost 3 bases; unmatched junction nucleotides: 8. From germline, CDR1 is LNHDA and CDR2 SQIVND (reference sequence). The CDR3 has 15 amino acids. CDR3 loop: CASSPRGAGGYEQYF. In DNA, the CDR3 is TGTGCCAGTAGTCCCCGGGGAGCGGGAGGCTACGAGCAGTACTTC. The complete variable domain, with remaining parts taken from reference TRBV19 and TRBJ2-7, reads DGGITQSPKYLFRKEGQNVTLSCEQNLNHDAMYWYRQDPGQGLRLIYYSQIVNDFQKGDIAEGYSVSREKKESFPLTVTSAQKNPTAFYLCASSPRGAGGYEQYFGPGTRLTVT.

This chain connects TRBV27 to TRBJ2-7; TRBD1 matches 8 bases. CDR3 length equals 14 residues. Germline CDR1 is MNHEY and CDR2 is SMNVEV (reference sequence). J gave up 6 bases and V 3 bases, and 7 bases lay outside the gene matches. This chain's CDR3 is CASSFDRGNSEQYF. CDR3 coding DNA: TGTGCCAGCAGTTTCGACAGGGGAAACTCCGAGCAGTACTTC.

This chain uses TRBV5-1 with TRBJ2-3, with D uncertain. The V end was cut by 0 bases, the J end by 12 bases, with 11 bases between. The CDR3 has 12 residues. Germline V lookup: CDR1 SGHRS, CDR2 YFSETQ. The CDR3 loop reads CASSLGATAQYF. The CDR3 DNA follows: TGCGCCAGCAGCTTGGGCGCAACAGCCCAGTATTTT.

This chain connects TRBV3-1 (or the pseudogene TRBV3-2) to TRBJ2-1; TRBD1 aligns across 8 bases. Germline V gene data show CDR1 as LGHDT and CDR2 as YNNKEL (reference sequence). Germline trimming cut 0 bases from V and 7 bases from J; bases unmatched to any gene: 5. The CDR3 contains 15 residues. The CDR3 loop reads CASSQDEWTGNEQFF. The CDR3 DNA follows: TGTGCCAGCAGCCAAGACGAGTGGACAGGGAATGAGCAGTTCTTC.

This rearrangement joins TRBV5-1 to TRBJ2-5, with 9 bases aligning to TRBD2. The trim removed 5 bases at V and 5 bases at J, leaving 16 bases unmatched. This CDR3 spans 17 amino acids. Germline V gene sequence: CDR1 SGHRS, CDR2 YFSETQ. CDR3 nucleotide sequence: TGCGCCAGCAGAGGGGGAGTAGCGGGGGCTCCTATGGAGACCCAGTACTTC. Amino acids: CASRGGVAGAPMETQYF.

CDR3 DNA: TGTGCCAGCAGCCCCCAACAGGGGAGCAGAGGCGGCTACACCTTC. It yields the protein CASSPQQGSRGGYTF. This rearrangement joins TRBV3-1 (or the pseudogene TRBV3-2) to TRBJ1-2, with 7 bases identical to TRBD1. This CDR3 region has 15 residues. V was pared by 4 bases and J by 8 bases, with 13 bases of the junction left unmatched. Germline CDR1 LGHDT, CDR2 YNNKEL (reference sequence).

The chain recombines TRBV19 with TRBJ1-5, with D maybe TRBD1 (5 bases). Deletions cut 3 bases from V and 9 bases from J, with 18 bases between. This CDR3 region has 15 residues. The germline CDR1 and CDR2 sequences are LNHDA and SQIVND (reference sequence). CDR3 coding DNA: TGTGCCAGTAGTATTAGGGGAGGGACCTCGGGGCCCCAGCATTTT. This gives the protein CASSIRGGTSGPQHF.

The CDR3 coding sequence is TGTGCCAGCAGCCCCGACGAGGACATTCAGTACTTC. Its protein is CASSPDEDIQYF. The chain combines TRBV7-9 with TRBJ2-4; D is unclear. The CDR3 has 12 residues. Trimming took off 5 bases at V and 8 bases at J, with 10 bases between the two ends. Looked up from germline, CDR1 is SEHNR and CDR2 is FQNEAQ (reference sequence).

The chain has TRBV28 and TRBJ2-5; perhaps TRBD1 as D (5 bases). The CDR3 runs 15 residues. V was trimmed by 4 bases and J by 1 base, leaving 13 bases between them. Per the germline V gene, CDR1 is MDHEN and CDR2 is SYDVKM. CDR3 coding DNA: TGTGCCAGCAGTTCCCCACAGGCTGGCCAAGAGACCCAGTACTTC. Its protein product is CASSSPQAGQETQYF.

The rearrangement joins TRBV4-2 to TRBJ1-4; the D is unclear. There are 18 residues in the CDR3. Trimming left V 0 bases short and J 0 bases short, with 14 bases between. Germline lookup yields CDR1 LGHNA and CDR2 YNFKEQ. CDR3 nucleotides: TGTGCCAGCAGCCAAGAGGGGAGATTGACCGCAACTAATGAAAAACTGTTTTTT. As protein: CASSQEGRLTATNEKLFF.

The rearrangement links TRBV4-1 to TRBJ2-3; the match to TRBD2 covers 8 bases. J was trimmed by 0 bases and V by 4 bases; bases with no gene match: 9. The CDR3 runs 17 residues. CDR1 and CDR2 from the germline V gene are MGHRA and YSYEKL. The chain's CDR3 is CASSPPGGRGSTDTQYF. The CDR3 DNA reads as TGCGCCAGCAGCCCCCCGGGGGGGCGGGGTAGCACAGATACGCAGTATTTT.

The genes are TRBV9 and TRBJ2-7; D remains unclear. CDR3 length: 13 residues. Trimming took 4 bases from V and 2 from J, leaving 10 bases between them. Germline CDR1 SGDLS, CDR2 YYNGEE. CDR3 sequence: CASSPGFPYEQYF. CDR3 bases: TGTGCCAGCAGCCCCGGGTTCCCCTACGAGCAGTACTTC.

The rearrangement joins TRBV30 to TRBJ2-5, with D perhaps TRBD1 (6 bases). The CDR3 contains 15 residues. V dropped 1 base and J dropped 2 bases, with 14 bases sitting between them. CDR1 and CDR2 from the germline V gene are GTSNPN and SVGIG (reference sequence). The CDR3 sequence is CAWSAGTTTQETQYF. The CDR3 nucleotides are TGTGCCTGGAGTGCAGGGACAACAACGCAAGAGACCCAGTACTTC. Together with reference TRBV30 and TRBJ2-5, the CDR3 gives the full variable domain: SQTIHQWPATLVQPVGSPLSLECTVEGTSNPNLYWYRQAAGRGLQLLFYSVGIGQISSEVPQNLSASRPQDRQFILSSKKLLLSDSGFYLCAWSAGTTTQETQYFGPGTRLLVL.

This clone was seen just once. Germline and junction disagree at one end, which may indicate a read error. The rearrangement links TRBV5-1 to TRBJ2-1; possible D gene TRBD1, 5 bases. Germline values: CDR1 SGHRS, CDR2 YFSETQ. This CDR3 has 13 residues. CDR3 bases: TGCGCCAGCAGGTTGGGGCCGGGCAATGAGCAGTTCTTC. Its protein product is CASRLGPGNEQFF.